A few counts support the clone carrying this T cell receptor beta chain. Its antigen is currently unknown. The sample is drawn from a study of T cells after yellow fever vaccination. TCRdb re-called the 5' RACE reads with MiXCR, one entry per CDR3 protein. The repertoire holds 120,000 or so distinct CDR3 sequences, with roughly 15% as singletons. Study-wide findings and caveats: Clones that expanded after primary vaccination mostly reappeared after the booster (96% CD4, roughly 90% CD8).

The germline gives CDR1 WSHSY, CDR2 SAAADI. Trimming left V 7 bases short and J 0 bases short, with 10 bases between. The CDR3 sequence is 13 residues long. The chain recombines TRBV10-2 with TRBJ2-7, with D possibly being TRBD1 or TRBD2 (5 bases each). Sequenced material: CD8+ T cells sorted from PBMCs, taken 5 days after the yellow fever booster vaccination. The sequence was collected from a man aged 18 to 29 who received the YFV17D yellow fever vaccine. The CDR3 protein is CASNPRGSYEQYF. CDR3 nucleotide sequence: TGCGCCAGCAATCCGAGGGGCTCCTACGAGCAGTACTTC.